This is a list of T cell receptor beta chains from one sample in a study of blood T cell repertoires in COVID-19. Repertoires were generated with immunoSEQ multiplex PCR, while TCRdb's copy carries only in-frame clones and drops some. The repertoire has approximately 300,000 clones, 89% of them found once; the top ten carry roughly 6.7%. The sample consisted of peripheral blood. These receptors all stem from a man aged 18 to 35 who had recovered from COVID-19. Both conserved end residues are part of each CDR3. D genes are given only for firm matches. Rows give clone size only sometimes, using once, few, many, or a class for an expanded clone.

>TRBJ2-2|-|TRBV18|-
CASSPGTPANTGELFF
TGTGCCAGCTCACCCGGGACACCCGCGAACACCGGGGAGCTGTTTTTT
>TRBJ2-2|-|TRBV4-1|-
CASSQGGANTGELFF
TGCGCCAGCAGCCAAGGCGGGGCAAACACCGGGGAGCTGTTTTTT
>TRBJ2-3|-|TRBV9|-
CASSSTRADGEQYF
TGTGCCAGCAGCTCCACTAGGGCCGATGGTGAGCAGTATTTT
>TRBJ1-3|-|TRBV4-2|few
CASSQASSGNTIYF
TGTGCCAGCAGCCAAGCTTCTTCTGGAAACACCATATATTTT
>TRBJ1-1|-|TRBV11-1|-
CASSLERSTEAFF
TGTGCCAGCAGCTTAGAACGGAGCACTGAAGCTTTCTTT
>TRBJ2-7|TRBD1|TRBV7-2|-
CASSLVGQVYEQYF
TGTGCCAGCAGCTTAGTCGGACAGGTATACGAGCAGTACTTC
>TRBJ1-2|-|TRBV3-1/TRBV3-2|-
CASSQDGRHGSGYTF
TGTGCCAGCAGCCAAGATGGGAGACACGGGAGTGGCTACACCTTC
>TRBJ2-1|TRBD2|TRBV7-9|-
CATGTSGPSYNEQFF
TGTGCCACCGGGACTAGCGGGCCGTCCTACAATGAGCAGTTCTTC
>TRBJ1-3|-|TRBV25-1|-
CASSESLYSGNTIYF
TGTGCCAGCAGTGAATCGTTGTACTCTGGAAACACCATATATTTT
>TRBJ2-2|-|TRBV12-3/TRBV12-4|-
CASSSQNTGELFF
TGTGCCAGCAGTTCACAGAACACCGGGGAGCTGTTTTTT
>TRBJ2-1|-|TRBV4-1|-
CASSQVGAEQFF
TGCGCCAGCAGCCAAGTGGGGGCTGAGCAGTTCTTC
>TRBJ2-7|-|TRBV7-2|-
CASSLQNSYEQYF
TGTGCCAGCAGCTTACAAAACTCCTACGAGCAGTACTTC
>TRBJ2-2|TRBD1|TRBV24-1|-
CATSSAGTGLSGELFF
TGTGCCACCAGCTCGGCCGGGACAGGGCTTAGCGGGGAGCTGTTTTTT
>TRBJ2-3|TRBD2|TRBV7-9|-
CASSGLAGGRTDTQYF
TGTGCCAGCAGCGGTCTAGCGGGGGGGCGTACAGATACGCAGTATTTT